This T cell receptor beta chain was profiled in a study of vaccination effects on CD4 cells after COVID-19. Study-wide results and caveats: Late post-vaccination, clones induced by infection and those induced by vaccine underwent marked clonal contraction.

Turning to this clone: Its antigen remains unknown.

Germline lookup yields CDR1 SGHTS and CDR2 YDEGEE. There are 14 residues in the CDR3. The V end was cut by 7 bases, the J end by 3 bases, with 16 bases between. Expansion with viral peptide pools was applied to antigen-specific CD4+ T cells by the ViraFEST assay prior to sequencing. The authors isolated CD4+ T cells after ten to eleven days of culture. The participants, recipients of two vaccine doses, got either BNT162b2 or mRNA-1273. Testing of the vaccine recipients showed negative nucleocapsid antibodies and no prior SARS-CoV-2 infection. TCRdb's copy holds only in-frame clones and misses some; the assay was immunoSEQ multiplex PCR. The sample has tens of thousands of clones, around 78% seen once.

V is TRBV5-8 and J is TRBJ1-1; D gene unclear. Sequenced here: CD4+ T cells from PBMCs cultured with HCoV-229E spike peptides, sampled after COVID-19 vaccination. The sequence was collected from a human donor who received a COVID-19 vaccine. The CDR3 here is CASPSGRIDTEAFF. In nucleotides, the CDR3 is TGTGCCAGCCCCTCCGGGAGGATCGACACTGAAGCTTTCTTT.